These 21 T cell receptor beta chains share one sample of origin, sequenced in a study of immune evolution from preneoplasia to lung adenocarcinoma. Measured with immunoSEQ multiplex PCR; TCRdb has only the in-frame clones, and not every one. The sample carries around 5,000 clones, about 83% recorded once. Sequenced input: FFPE lung adenocarcinoma in situ tissue. The receptors were gathered from a person aged 70 to 85 with lung adenocarcinoma.

This chain joins TRBV7-2 and TRBJ1-4; possible D gene TRBD1, 5 bases. V was clipped by 4 bases and J by 10 bases, with 19 bases between them. This CDR3 spans 15 amino acids. From germline, CDR1 is SGHTA and CDR2 FQGNSA. The CDR3 here is CASSSRQTGTGKLFF. The CDR3 nucleotides are TGTGCCAGCAGCTCAAGACAGACCGGGACGGGAAAACTGTTTTTT.

In its sample, this clone was seen a few times. The chain employs TRBV6-5 and TRBJ2-5, with 9 positions matching TRBD1. Germline loops: CDR1 MNHEY, CDR2 SVGAGI. The CDR3 covers 14 residues. V dropped 6 bases and J dropped 5; count of bases not matched to a gene: 7. The CDR3, as DNA: TGTGCCAGCAGATCAGGACAGGGGTTGGAGACCCAGTACTTC. It translates to CASRSGQGLETQYF.

The CDR3 DNA is TGTGCCAGCAGCTCGGGGACGGAAAACTATAATTCACCCCTCCACTTT. Residues: CASSSGTENYNSPLHF. This chain connects TRBV7-9 to TRBJ1-6; possibly TRBD1 for D (5 bases). This CDR3 region has 16 residues. Trimming pared 4 bases from V and 3 bases from J, leaving 13 bases between. Germline V CDR1 and CDR2: SEHNR, FQNEAQ (reference sequence).

This rearrangement joins TRBV7-2 to TRBJ2-7; 9 bases are shared with TRBD1. The germline gives CDR1 SGHTA, CDR2 FQGNSA. CDR3 length: 14 amino acids. V was clipped by 5 bases and J by 5 bases; unmatched bases: 7. DNA of the CDR3: TGTGCCAGCAGCCCGGGGACAGGGTCCCACGAGCAGTACTTC. Translated: CASSPGTGSHEQYF.

The chain uses TRBV7-9 and TRBJ2-1, with D perhaps TRBD2 (6 bases). V was pared by 2 bases and J by 0 bases, with 11 bases between. Per germline, CDR1 SEHNR and CDR2 FQNEAQ (reference sequence). The CDR3 has 16 residues. CDR3 DNA sequence: TGTGCCAGCAGCTTATGGGGAGGCAGCTCCTACAATGAGCAGTTCTTC. Translation: CASSLWGGSSYNEQFF.

V usage is TRBV7-2 and J usage is TRBJ2-7; 9 nucleotides line up with TRBD2. Trimming took 1 base from V and 4 from J; bases not matched to a gene: 8. CDR1 and CDR2 from the germline V gene are SGHTA and FQGNSA. The CDR3 consists of 16 residues. This CDR3 is CASSLDFASGTYEQYF. The CDR3 DNA follows: TGTGCCAGCAGCTTAGATTTTGCTAGCGGGACGTACGAGCAGTACTTC.

This clone was picked up one time. The chain combines TRBV2 with TRBJ2-5; TRBD2 matches 13 bases. CDR1 and CDR2 from the germline V gene are SNHLY and FYNNEI. J was trimmed by 4 bases and V by 3 bases; bases with no gene match: 5. This CDR3 spans 16 amino acids. The CDR3 DNA is TGTGCCAGCAGTGACCCACTAGCGGGAGGGCCAGAGACCCAGTACTTC. The encoded protein is CASSDPLAGGPETQYF. The entire variable domain, with the rest obtained from reference TRBV2 and TRBJ2-5, is as follows: EPEVTQTPSHQVTQMGQEVILRCVPISNHLYFYWYRQILGQKVEFLVSFYNNEISEKSEIFDDQFSVERPDGSNFTLKIRSTKLEDSAMYFCASSDPLAGGPETQYFGPGTRLLVL.

This chain connects TRBV7-3 to TRBJ2-5; D unresolved. Germline CDR1 and CDR2: SGHTA and FQGTGA. This CDR3 is built from 12 residues. V shed 4 bases and J shed 7 bases, with 10 bases lying between them. The CDR3 bases are TGTGCCAGCAGCTCCTCCGGTGGGACCCAGTACTTC. Its protein product is CASSSSGGTQYF.

The chain is built from TRBV9 and TRBJ1-4, with D unclear. V was cut by 0 bases and J by 5 bases, with 14 bases left in between. The CDR3 loop spans 16 amino acids. Germline assignment: CDR1 SGDLS and CDR2 YYNGEE. CDR3 protein: CASSVGGWGRNEKLFF. The CDR3 DNA reads as TGTGCCAGCAGCGTAGGGGGTTGGGGAAGGAATGAAAAACTGTTTTTT. The full variable domain, rest sourced from reference TRBV9 and TRBJ1-4, is DSGVTQTPKHLITATGQRVTLRCSPRSGDLSVYWYQQSLDQGLQFLIQYYNGEERAKGNILERFSAQQFPDLHSELNLSSLELGDSALYFCASSVGGWGRNEKLFFGSGTQLSVL.

The genes are TRBV2 and TRBJ2-4; the D is unclear. CDR1 and CDR2 from the germline V gene are SNHLY and FYNNEI. This CDR3 is 13 amino acids long. The ends were cut back, 11 bases at V and 0 bases at J, with 11 bases in the middle. CDR3 bases: TGTGCCGTGACTGATCTAGCCAAAAACATTCAGTACTTC. Encoded protein: CAVTDLAKNIQYF.

V and J are TRBV6-1 and TRBJ1-5; TRBD1 aligns across 7 bases. The CDR3 runs to 14 residues. CDR1 and CDR2 (germline): MNHNS, SASEGT. J lost 3 bases, V lost 10 bases, and 9 bases had no gene match. The CDR3 DNA reads as TGTGCCACCACGGCAGGGGGGAACAATCAGCCCCAGCATTTT. This gives the protein CATTAGGNNQPQHF.

The CDR3 is CASTYQTGVWAETQYF. The CDR3 DNA reads TGTGCCAGCACCTACCAAACAGGGGTATGGGCCGAGACCCAGTACTTC. The chain carries TRBV28 and TRBJ2-5, with 7 bases lining up with TRBD1. CDR3 length: 16 residues. The V segment lost 7 bases and the J segment 5 bases; nucleotides outside the gene matches: 16. Germline-derived CDR1 and CDR2 are MDHEN and SYDVKM.

The chain is built from TRBV27 and TRBJ1-5; D is perhaps TRBD1 (5 bases). V lost 5 bases and J lost 11, with 13 bases in between. Germline CDR1 MNHEY, CDR2 SMNVEV (reference sequence). The CDR3 length is 12 residues. The CDR3 spells CASSRFGGAQHF. In DNA form, the CDR3 reads TGTGCCAGCAGTCGATTCGGGGGGGCCCAGCATTTT.

This chain joins TRBV4-1 and TRBJ2-1, with 7 bases identical to TRBD2. The CDR3 covers 16 residues. Germline V gene data show CDR1 as MGHRA and CDR2 as YSYEKL. J was trimmed by 3 bases and V by 1 base; bases with no gene match: 6. CDR3 in DNA: TGCGCCAGCAGCCAAGTCCGGCTAGCGGTCTACAATGAGCAGTTCTTC. It specifies CASSQVRLAVYNEQFF.

The chain is built from TRBV6-5 and TRBJ2-2; D might be TRBD1 (5 bases). The V end was cut by 7 bases, the J end by 5 bases, with 14 bases between. In germline, CDR1 is MNHEY, CDR2 SVGAGI. This CDR3 has 14 residues. CDR3 in DNA: TGTGCCAGCATGTGGCAGGGCGGAACCGGGGAGCTGTTTTTT. Translated, it gives CASMWQGGTGELFF.

This chain connects TRBV11-2 to TRBJ1-5, with 8 bases identical to TRBD1. After removal of 8 bases from V and 5 bases from J, the junction contained 5 bases not matched to a gene. The germline gives CDR1 SGHAT, CDR2 FQNNGV. CDR3 size: 13 residues. CDR3 coding DNA: TGTGCCAGCCGTCAGGGGGCACATCAGCCCCAGCATTTT. Amino acid sequence: CASRQGAHQPQHF.

V gene TRBV27 combines with J gene TRBJ2-7, with D unclear. Trimming left V 2 bases short and J 1 base short, with 9 bases between. Germline V gives CDR1 MNHEY, CDR2 SMNVEV (reference sequence). The CDR3 runs to 14 residues. CDR3 sequence: CASSLSTASYEQYF. In nucleotides, the CDR3 is TGTGCCAGCAGTTTAAGTACTGCTTCCTACGAGCAGTACTTC.

The chain joins TRBV6-5 to TRBJ2-7; perhaps TRBD1 as D (6 bases). Germline-derived CDR1 and CDR2 are MNHEY and SVGAGI. Trimming removed 6 bases from V and 0 bases from J, with 15 bases in between. CDR3 length: 15 amino acids. The CDR3 reads CASRVGGWVSYEQYF. Here the CDR3 DNA reads TGTGCCAGCAGGGTAGGGGGTTGGGTCTCCTACGAGCAGTACTTC.

V and J are TRBV20-1 and TRBJ1-2; D ambiguous. Germline V gene data show CDR1 as DFQATT and CDR2 as SNEGSKA (reference sequence). Trimming removed 7 bases at V and 6 bases at J, with 6 bases between. The CDR3 totals 9 residues. CDR3 DNA: TGCAGTGGACTTCATGGCTACACCTTC. This sequence encodes CSGLHGYTF.

In nucleotides, the CDR3 is TGTGCCAGCAGCTTAAGGGGACAGGTCTACGAGCAGTACTTC. Translation gives CASSLRGQVYEQYF. The V and J genes are TRBV7-9 and TRBJ2-7, with TRBD1 identical over 8 bases. V shed 2 bases and J 3 bases; nucleotides not matched to a gene: 3. This CDR3 is 14 amino acids long. Germline CDR1 SEHNR, CDR2 FQNEAQ (reference sequence).

The chain recombines TRBV11-3 with TRBJ2-1; 8 positions match TRBD1. The trim removed 1 base at V and 9 bases at J, leaving 8 bases unmatched. This CDR3 is built from 15 residues. Germline CDR1 and CDR2: SGHNT and YENEEA. In nucleotides, the CDR3 is TGTGCCAGCAGCTTAGGGACAGGGCTTCCTACTGAGCAGTTCTTC. Amino acids: CASSLGTGLPTEQFF.